A selection of T cell receptor beta chains follows, all from one sample in a study of shared clonotypes between healthy human individuals. The protocol was immunoSEQ multiplex PCR, while the TCRdb copy is restricted to in-frame clones and leaves out a portion. The profile shows some 2,500,000 clones, over 85% of them singletons. The material sequenced was naive CD4+ T cells from PBMCs. The receptors originated from a man between 18 and 29 years old in good health. Some clones in this sample may be carry-over from other donors' samples. Both conserved end residues are part of each CDR3. The order of the fields is V gene, J gene, D gene, clone size, CDR3 protein, CDR3 DNA. The D gene is left open where the match is weak. Rows give clone size only sometimes, using once, few, many, or a class for an expanded clone.

>TRBV7-2|TRBJ2-7|TRBD2|.
CASSRLGRGSSYEQYF
TGTGCCAGCAGCCGTCTTGGGCGGGGGAGCTCCTACGAGCAGTACTTC
>TRBV2|TRBJ2-5|TRBD2|.
CASSEATSGVETQYF
TGTGCCAGCAGTGAAGCGACTAGCGGGGTTGAGACCCAGTACTTC
>TRBV5-1|TRBJ2-4|TRBD2|.
CASSFEWAGVTKNIQYF
TGCGCCAGCAGCTTTGAATGGGCGGGAGTGACCAAAAACATTCAGTACTTC
>TRBV5-1|TRBJ1-4|.|.
CASALSPETYEKLFF
TGCGCCAGCGCCCTTTCCCCAGAGACCTATGAAAAACTGTTTTTT
>TRBV6-5|TRBJ2-3|TRBD2|.
CASSRLAAGEDTQYF
TGTGCCAGCAGTAGACTAGCAGCTGGGGAAGATACGCAGTATTTT
>TRBV4-1|TRBJ2-5|.|.
CASSQGRRETQYF
TGCGCCAGCAGCCAAGGTCGGAGAGAGACCCAGTACTTC
>TRBV28|TRBJ2-3|TRBD1|once
CASSLTGQGKGTQYF
TGTGCCAGCAGTTTAACGGGACAGGGGAAGGGGACGCAGTATTTT
>TRBV20-1|TRBJ1-5|.|once
CSAGPGPQHF
TGCAGTGCTGGCCCCGGGCCCCAGCATTTT
>TRBV30|TRBJ2-6|.|.
CAWSVRPGGANVLTF
TGTGCCTGGAGTGTGAGACCTGGAGGGGCCAACGTCCTGACTTTC
>TRBV19|TRBJ1-1|TRBD1|.
CASRHYRGDTEAFF
TGTGCCAGTAGACATTACAGGGGGGACACTGAAGCTTTCTTT
>TRBV15|TRBJ2-1|.|.
CATSRVVDGEQFF
TGTGCCACCAGCAGAGTAGTGGACGGTGAGCAGTTCTTC
>TRBV18|TRBJ2-5|.|.
CASSPGQGGETQYF
TGTGCCAGCTCACCAGGTCAGGGAGGAGAGACCCAGTACTTC
>TRBV6-5|TRBJ2-1|TRBD2|.
CASARLAGGEQFF
TGTGCCAGCGCCCGGCTAGCGGGAGGAGAGCAGTTCTTC
>TRBV7-9|TRBJ2-5|.|.
CASSLPFAAGQETQYF
TGTGCCAGCAGCTTACCCTTCGCGGCAGGACAAGAGACCCAGTACTTC
>TRBV18|TRBJ1-1|TRBD1|.
CASSPDRGTEAFF
TGTGCCAGCTCACCGGACAGGGGCACTGAAGCTTTCTTT
>TRBV6-1|TRBJ1-2|TRBD1|.
CASRRTGTGNYGYTF
TGTGCCAGCAGAAGAACCGGGACAGGGAACTATGGCTACACCTTC
>TRBV29-1|TRBJ1-4|.|.
CSVEGAGEKLFF
TGCAGCGTTGAGGGGGCAGGGGAAAAACTGTTTTTT
>TRBV29-1|TRBJ2-7|TRBD2|.
CSVGPALAGGTYEQYF
TGCAGCGTTGGTCCCGCGCTAGCGGGAGGAACCTACGAGCAGTACTTC
>TRBV5-4|TRBJ2-7|TRBD1|.
CASSLGGSRYEQYF
TGTGCCAGCAGCCTAGGGGGCTCTAGGTACGAGCAGTACTTC
>TRBV7-9|TRBJ2-1|.|.
CASIQDGNNEQFF
TGTGCCAGCATCCAGGACGGGAACAATGAGCAGTTCTTC
>TRBV10-3|TRBJ2-3|.|.
CAIRIADTQYF
TGTGCCATCAGGATAGCGGATACGCAGTATTTT
>TRBV11-3|TRBJ2-2|TRBD2|.
CASSLDGRAAGELFF
TGTGCCAGCAGCTTAGACGGGAGGGCGGCCGGGGAGCTGTTTTTT
>TRBV7-9|TRBJ2-3|TRBD2|.
CASSPGLAGATSTDTQYF
TGTGCCAGCAGCCCGGGACTAGCGGGAGCTACTAGCACAGATACGCAGTATTTT
>TRBV5-1|TRBJ1-1|.|few
CASSLATRGTEAFF
TGCGCCAGCAGCTTGGCCACGAGGGGCACTGAAGCTTTCTTT
>TRBV6-1|TRBJ2-3|TRBD1|.
CASSERDRGPHTQYF
TGTGCCAGCAGTGAAAGGGACAGGGGGCCACATACGCAGTATTTT
>TRBV6-5|TRBJ1-3|.|.
CASSYSTRAGNTIYF
TGTGCCAGCAGTTACTCAACCAGGGCTGGAAACACCATATATTTT
>TRBV5-1|TRBJ1-1|.|.
CASSSVQGNTEAFF
TGCGCCAGCAGCTCCGTCCAGGGAAACACTGAAGCTTTCTTT
>TRBV9|TRBJ1-3|.|.
CASSPRSGNTIYF
TGTGCCAGCAGCCCCCGGAGTGGAAACACCATATATTTT
>TRBV5-1|TRBJ2-7|TRBD2|.
CASSLVAGGGSYEQYF
TGCGCCAGCAGCTTAGTAGCGGGAGGAGGGTCCTACGAGCAGTACTTC
>TRBV27|TRBJ1-1|.|.
CATWGRQERPEAFF
TGTGCCACCTGGGGTAGGCAGGAGCGGCCTGAAGCTTTCTTT
>TRBV2|TRBJ2-7|TRBD2|.
CASSKGRGGSYEQYF
TGTGCCAGCAGCAAAGGCCGGGGGGGCTCCTACGAGCAGTACTTC
>TRBV7-3|TRBJ2-3|.|.
CASSSSTGSGTQYF
TGTGCCAGCAGCTCTTCGACAGGTTCGGGTACGCAGTATTTT
>TRBV5-4|TRBJ2-3|.|.
CASSPLRSTDTQYF
TGTGCCAGCAGTCCACTGAGGAGCACAGATACGCAGTATTTT
>TRBV14|TRBJ1-5|.|.
CASSHKGTTVNQPQHF
TGTGCCAGCAGCCATAAAGGGACGACAGTAAATCAGCCCCAGCATTTT
>TRBV25-1|TRBJ2-7|.|.
CASSEPGRPYEQYF
TGTGCCAGCAGTGAGCCCGGACGGCCCTACGAGCAGTACTTC
>TRBV29-1|TRBJ2-7|TRBD2|.
CSVEGTSGGSSYEQYF
TGCAGCGTTGAAGGGACTAGCGGGGGGAGCTCCTACGAGCAGTACTTC
>TRBV5-6|TRBJ1-3|.|.
CASSQWWKSPTTIYF
TGTGCCAGCAGCCAGTGGTGGAAATCCCCCACAACCATATATTTT
>TRBV21-1|TRBJ2-3|.|.
CASSKAMGQSTDTQYF
TGTGCCAGCAGCAAGGCGATGGGACAGAGCACAGATACGCAGTATTTT